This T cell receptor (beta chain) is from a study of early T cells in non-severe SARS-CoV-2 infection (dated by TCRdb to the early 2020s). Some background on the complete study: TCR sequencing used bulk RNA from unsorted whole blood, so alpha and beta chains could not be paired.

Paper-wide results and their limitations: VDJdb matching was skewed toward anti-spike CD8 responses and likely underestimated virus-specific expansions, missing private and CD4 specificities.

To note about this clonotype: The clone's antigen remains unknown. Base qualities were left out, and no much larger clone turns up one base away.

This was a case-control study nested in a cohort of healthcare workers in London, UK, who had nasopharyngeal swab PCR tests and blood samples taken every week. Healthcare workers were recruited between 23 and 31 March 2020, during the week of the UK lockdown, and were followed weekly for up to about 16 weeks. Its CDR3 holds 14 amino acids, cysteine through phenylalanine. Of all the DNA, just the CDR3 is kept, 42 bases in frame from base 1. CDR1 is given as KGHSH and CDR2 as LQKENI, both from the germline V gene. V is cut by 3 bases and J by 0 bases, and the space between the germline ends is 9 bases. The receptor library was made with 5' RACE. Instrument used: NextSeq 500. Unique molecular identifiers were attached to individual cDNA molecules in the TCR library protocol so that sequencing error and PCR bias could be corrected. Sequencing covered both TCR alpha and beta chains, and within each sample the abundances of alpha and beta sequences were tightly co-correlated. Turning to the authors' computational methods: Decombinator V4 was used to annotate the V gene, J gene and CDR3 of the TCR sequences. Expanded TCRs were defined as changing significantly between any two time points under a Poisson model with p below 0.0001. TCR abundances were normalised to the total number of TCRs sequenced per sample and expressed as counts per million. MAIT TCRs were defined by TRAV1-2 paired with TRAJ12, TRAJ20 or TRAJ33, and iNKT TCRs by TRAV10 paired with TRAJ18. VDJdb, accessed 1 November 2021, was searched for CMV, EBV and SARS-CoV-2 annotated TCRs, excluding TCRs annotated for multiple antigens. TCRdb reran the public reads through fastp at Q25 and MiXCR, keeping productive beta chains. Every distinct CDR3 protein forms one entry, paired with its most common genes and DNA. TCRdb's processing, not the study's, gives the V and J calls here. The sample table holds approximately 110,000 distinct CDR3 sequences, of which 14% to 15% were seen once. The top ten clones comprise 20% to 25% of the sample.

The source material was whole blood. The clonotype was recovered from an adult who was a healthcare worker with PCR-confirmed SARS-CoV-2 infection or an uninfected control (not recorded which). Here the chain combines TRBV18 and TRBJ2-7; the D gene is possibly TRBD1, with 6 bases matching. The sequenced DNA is TGTGCCAGCTCACCCAACAGGGACTCCTACGAGCAGTACTTC. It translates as CASSPNRDSYEQYF.